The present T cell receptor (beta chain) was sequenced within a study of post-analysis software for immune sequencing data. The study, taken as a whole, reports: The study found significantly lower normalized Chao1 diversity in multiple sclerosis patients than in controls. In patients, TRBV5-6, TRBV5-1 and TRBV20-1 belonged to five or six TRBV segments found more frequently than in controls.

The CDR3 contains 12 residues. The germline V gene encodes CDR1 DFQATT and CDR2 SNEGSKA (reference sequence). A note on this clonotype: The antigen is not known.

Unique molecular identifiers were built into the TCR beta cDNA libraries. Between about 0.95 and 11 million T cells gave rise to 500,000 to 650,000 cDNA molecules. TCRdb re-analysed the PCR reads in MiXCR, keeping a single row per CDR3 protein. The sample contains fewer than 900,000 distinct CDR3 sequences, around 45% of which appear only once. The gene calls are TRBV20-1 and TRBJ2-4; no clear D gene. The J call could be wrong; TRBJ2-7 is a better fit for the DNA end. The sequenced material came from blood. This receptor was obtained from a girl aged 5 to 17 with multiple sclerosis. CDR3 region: CSARTLRYEQYF. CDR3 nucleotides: TGCAGTGCTAGAACCCTCCGATACGAGCAGTACTTC.